The sequence of this T cell receptor beta chain was determined in a study of T cell responses to AZD1222 COVID-19 vaccine. Findings and caveats of the study: Seropositive status at baseline applied to only a handful of AZD1222 recipients. There were mostly white British donors and more females than males, and clonal diversity was possibly underestimated. Nearly half of the spike-specific TCRs reportedly recognize variant regions that carry no mutations. With two AZD1222 doses given, Spike-specific TCR breadth and depth both rose.

A note on this clone: Antigen specificity is unknown.

Looked up from germline, CDR1 is KGHSH and CDR2 is LQKENI. The CDR3 has 14 residues. The V end was cut by 6 bases, the J end by 0 bases, with 12 bases between. Data came from immunoSEQ multiplex PCR; TCRdb stores just in-frame clones and leaves some out. The table includes 80,000 to 90,000 clones, more than 75% detected once. This sequence originates from an adult in good health. The rearrangement links TRBV18 to TRBJ2-7; D is tentatively TRBD1 or TRBD2 (5 bases each). Sequenced material: peripheral blood, taken on day 0 of AZD1222 vaccination. CDR3 DNA: TGTGCCAGCTCGGTGACCGGGACCTCCTACGAGCAGTACTTC. This encodes CASSVTGTSYEQYF.